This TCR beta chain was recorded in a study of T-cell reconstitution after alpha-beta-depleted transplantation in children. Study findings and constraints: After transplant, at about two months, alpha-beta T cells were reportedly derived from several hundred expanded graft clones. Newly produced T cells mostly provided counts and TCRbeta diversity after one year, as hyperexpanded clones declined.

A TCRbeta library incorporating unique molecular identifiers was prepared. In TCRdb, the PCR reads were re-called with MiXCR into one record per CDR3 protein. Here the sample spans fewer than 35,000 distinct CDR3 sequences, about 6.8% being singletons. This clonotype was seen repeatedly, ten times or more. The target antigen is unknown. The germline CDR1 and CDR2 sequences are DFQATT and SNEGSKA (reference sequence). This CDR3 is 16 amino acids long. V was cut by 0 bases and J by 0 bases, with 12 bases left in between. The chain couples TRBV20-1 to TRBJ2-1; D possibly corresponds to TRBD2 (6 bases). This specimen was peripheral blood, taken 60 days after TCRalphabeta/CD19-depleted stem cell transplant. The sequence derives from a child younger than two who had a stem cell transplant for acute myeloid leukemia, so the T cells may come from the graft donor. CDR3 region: CSARDLRGSSYNEQFF. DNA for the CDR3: TGCAGTGCTAGAGATCTGCGGGGCAGCTCCTACAATGAGCAGTTCTTC.